This TCR beta chain derives from a study of shared clonotypes between healthy human individuals. Remarks on this clone: The target antigen is unknown.

Study outcomes and limitations: A generally larger estimated richness was seen in naive subsets than in memory subsets.

Produced via immunoSEQ multiplex PCR; TCRdb's table is partial and in-frame only. The data hold more than 2,000,000 clones, with roughly nine tenths observed a single time. Splitting of CD4+ cells produced CD45RA+ naive and CD45RA-negative memory subsets. This CDR3 has 14 residues. Trimming stripped 5 bases from V and 8 bases from J, with 18 bases between. Looked up from germline, CDR1 is GTSNPN and CDR2 is SVGIG (reference sequence). The chain recombines TRBV30 with TRBJ2-2; the D call may be TRBD1 or TRBD2 (5 bases each). The TCR sequence derives from a man between 18 and 35 years old in good health. Sequencing was carried out using naive CD4+ T cells sorted from blood. Noted subset: CD45RA+ positively selected. This CDR3 is CAWGEGLTAGELFF. CDR3 nucleotides: TGTGCCTGGGGTGAGGGGCTGACGGCTGGGGAGCTGTTTTTT. Together with reference TRBV30 and TRBJ2-2, the CDR3 gives the full variable domain: SQTIHQWPATLVQPVGSPLSLECTVEGTSNPNLYWYRQAAGRGLQLLFYSVGIGQISSEVPQNLSASRPQDRQFILSSKKLLLSDSGFYLCAWGEGLTAGELFFGEGSRLTVL.